This T cell receptor beta chain came from a study of T cells in localized non-small cell lung cancer. Overall study findings and caveats: The greatest T cell clonality was found in uninvolved adjacent lung (higher than in tumor).

Germline V gene sequence: CDR1 LGHNA, CDR2 YNFKEQ. V gave up 4 bases and J gave up 4 bases; unmatched junction bases: 7. The CDR3 contains 15 residues. Comments on this clone: The antigen remains unidentified.

Generated by immunoSEQ multiplex PCR, the TCRdb table keeps only in-frame clones and is missing some. The repertoire holds fewer than 40,000 clones, with 85% to 90% as singletons. The sequenced sample was peripheral blood, obtained before any cancer treatment. This TCR was sampled from an older female donor with stage I lung adenocarcinoma. The V call is TRBV4-2, the J call TRBJ2-1, with 7 bases matching TRBD2. CDR3 DNA: TGTGCCAGCAGCCGGGACTACGGCAATTACAATGAGCAGTTCTTC. This translates into CASSRDYGNYNEQFF.